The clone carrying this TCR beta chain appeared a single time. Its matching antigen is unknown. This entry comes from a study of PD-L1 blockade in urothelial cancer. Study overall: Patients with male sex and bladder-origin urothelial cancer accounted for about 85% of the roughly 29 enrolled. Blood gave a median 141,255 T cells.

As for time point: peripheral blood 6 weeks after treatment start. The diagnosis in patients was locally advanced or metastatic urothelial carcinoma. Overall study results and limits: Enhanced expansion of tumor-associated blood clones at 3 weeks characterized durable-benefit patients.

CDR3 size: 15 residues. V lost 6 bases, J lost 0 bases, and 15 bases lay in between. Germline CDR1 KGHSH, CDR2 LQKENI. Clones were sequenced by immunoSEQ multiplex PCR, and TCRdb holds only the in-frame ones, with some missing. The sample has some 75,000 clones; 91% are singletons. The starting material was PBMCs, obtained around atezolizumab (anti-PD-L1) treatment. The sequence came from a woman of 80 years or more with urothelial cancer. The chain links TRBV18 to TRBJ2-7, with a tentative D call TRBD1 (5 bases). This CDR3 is CASSPSRASSYEQYF. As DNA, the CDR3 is TGTGCCAGCTCCCCGTCCAGGGCGAGCTCCTACGAGCAGTACTTC.